This T cell receptor (beta chain) was identified during a study of Graves' ophthalmopathy and Graves' hyperthyroidism. The study amplified TCR beta CDR3 regions using RNA transcripts. Second-round multiplex PCR followed a first-round RT-PCR using HTBI primers. TCRdb re-called the multiplex PCR reads with MiXCR, one entry per CDR3 protein. Of 1 million to 1.3 million distinct CDR3 sequences in the sample, less than 45% were seen once. This clonotype was detected ten times or more. The CDR3 covers 17 residues. The V gene end was trimmed by 4 bases and the J gene end by 3 bases; junction bases not matched to a gene: 16. From germline, CDR1 is SQVTM and CDR2 ANQGSEA.

The sample was peripheral blood or thyroid tissue (not recorded which). The TCR originated in an adult man with Graves' hyperthyroidism. The chain joins TRBV29-1 to TRBJ2-5; 8 bases map to TRBD1. CDR3 protein: CSVGIRGQGIWEETQYF. DNA for the CDR3: TGCAGCGTTGGGATCCGAGGACAGGGAATTTGGGAAGAGACCCAGTACTTC.